The clone carrying this T cell receptor (beta chain) was found once. The target antigen is unknown. These data come from a study of PD-1 blockade in classical Hodgkin lymphoma. The wider study: The study gave patients nivolumab 3 mg/kg intravenously every 2 weeks. Study-wide results and caveats: Reports described newly diagnosed patients as having lower baseline TCR diversity than healthy donors.

The time point is: cycle 4 day 1 (C4D1), after less than 7 weeks of nivolumab. Each patient experienced a relapse that followed autologous stem cell transplantation, and brentuximab vedotin exposure varied. Under best response, outcomes were complete response, partial response or progressive disease. The assay was immunoSEQ multiplex PCR, and TCRdb's table has in-frame clones only and misses some. The table includes over 85,000 clones, about 92% detected once. Germline V gene data show CDR1 as SEHNR and CDR2 as FQNEAQ (reference sequence). Trimming stripped 2 bases from V and 2 bases from J, with 13 bases between. This CDR3 contains 16 residues.

The chain joins TRBV7-9 to TRBJ2-1; D unclear. This TCR was recovered from a human donor with classical Hodgkin lymphoma. The specimen comprised peripheral blood mononuclear cells (PBMCs), sampled before the fourth cycle of nivolumab. The CDR3 nucleotides read TGTGCCAGCAGCTTACGGTCAGCTGCCCCCTACAATGAGCAGTTCTTC. This encodes CASSLRSAAPYNEQFF.